The table lists the clone carrying this T cell receptor beta chain with a count of one. No antigen is known for it. The data were obtained in a study of CD4+ T cells in melanoma. CDR1 is SQVTM and CDR2 is ANQGSEA in the germline V gene. This CDR3 spans 14 amino acids. V was pared by 6 bases and J by 2 bases, with 6 bases of the junction left unmatched. Study-wide points: CD8+ T cell, macrophage and B cell function reportedly correlated with neoantigen-specific CD4+ T cells. In melanoma, neoantigen-specific CD4+ T cells reportedly differed in differentiation state.

Sequenced by immunoSEQ multiplex PCR; TCRdb stores in-frame clones only, minus some. There are some 10,000 clones in the sample; roughly three quarters occur only once, and roughly a fifth lies in the top ten. This chain uses TRBV29-1 with TRBJ1-5; 8 nucleotides line up with TRBD1. This sequence originates from a human donor with melanoma. Sequencing was performed on peripheral blood. CDR3 nucleotides: TGCAGCGTGATCGAGACAGGGGGCAATCAGCCCCAGCATTTT. Protein sequence: CSVIETGGNQPQHF. The complete variable domain, with remaining parts taken from reference TRBV29-1 and TRBJ1-5, reads SAVISQKPSRDICQRGTSLTIQCQVDSQVTMMFWYRQQPGQSLTLIATANQGSEATYESGFVIDKFPISRPNLTFSTLTVSNMSPEDSSIYLCSVIETGGNQPQHFGDGTRLSIL.